This note documents a single T cell receptor (beta chain) sequence. Possible read error: a much larger clone is one base away. The CDR3 is 14 amino acids. Germline V gene lookup returns CDR1 SGDLS and CDR2 YYNGEE. With 6 bases removed from V and 13 bases from J, the gap between germline ends came to 23 bases. This entry comes from a study of blood T cells in healthy people across ages. It was with a sample-barcoded 5' primer and a J-beta primer mix that a second PCR of about 6 to 12 cycles was run. TCRdb analysed the 5' RACE reads with MiXCR anew, one entry per CDR3 protein. The sample has some 1.5 million distinct CDR3 sequences, roughly 28% seen once.

This sequence was found in a woman aged 25 to 39 in good health. The chain has TRBV9 and TRBJ2-1; D may be TRBD2 (6 bases). Sequenced sample: blood. The CDR3 DNA sequence: TGTGCCAGCAACCCCGGAACGGGCGGGGAGACCCAGTTCTTC. This gives the protein CASNPGTGGETQFF.